These T cell receptor beta chains were read from a single sample in a study of T cell responses to AZD1222 COVID-19 vaccine. Generated by immunoSEQ multiplex PCR, the TCRdb table keeps only in-frame clones and is missing some. The table has about 95,000 clones, 85% to 90% seen once. The specimen comprised peripheral blood, sampled on day 0 of AZD1222 vaccination. Receptors were obtained from an adult in good health. Both conserved end residues are part of each CDR3. D genes are given only for firm matches. Expanded clones are given a class, and other clones once, few, many or no size at all.

j_gene | v_gene | d_gene | abundance | CDR3aa | CDR3nt
TRBJ2-7 | TRBV5-1 | TRBD1 | NA | CASSSTDRANNEQYF | TGCGCCAGCAGCTCGACGGACAGGGCCAATAACGAGCAGTACTTC
TRBJ2-1 | TRBV7-9 | NA | NA | CASSLRVGNNEQFF | TGTGCCAGCAGCTTAAGGGTAGGGAACAATGAGCAGTTCTTC
TRBJ1-6 | TRBV5-1 | NA | NA | CASSLTGPKNSPLHF | TGCGCCAGCAGCTTGACAGGTCCTAAGAATTCACCCCTCCACTTT
TRBJ2-2 | TRBV5-8 | NA | NA | CASSLVLGGQLKTGELFF | TGTGCCAGCAGCTTGGTTCTCGGGGGACAACTTAAGACCGGGGAGCTGTTTTTT
TRBJ2-1 | TRBV9 | TRBD2 | NA | CASSVGTNLNEQFF | TGTGCCAGCAGCGTTGGGACTAATCTCAATGAGCAGTTCTTC
TRBJ1-5 | TRBV6-1 | NA | NA | CASSGEQGRGYQPQHF | TGTGCCAGCAGTGGGGAGCAGGGAAGGGGATATCAGCCCCAGCATTTT
TRBJ1-5 | TRBV19 | TRBD1 | NA | CASSRTGTADQPQHF | TGTGCCAGTAGTAGAACCGGGACAGCGGATCAGCCCCAGCATTTT
TRBJ2-2 | TRBV20-1 | NA | NA | CSASPSATGELFF | TGCAGTGCTAGTCCCAGTGCCACCGGGGAGCTGTTTTTT
TRBJ2-2 | TRBV30 | NA | few | CAWSAGQYTFTGELFF | TGTGCCTGGAGTGCGGGGCAGTACACGTTCACCGGGGAGCTGTTTTTT
TRBJ1-5 | TRBV19 | NA | NA | CASSISGAQSNQPQHF | TGTGCCAGTAGTATTTCGGGGGCGCAAAGCAATCAGCCCCAGCATTTT
TRBJ2-7 | TRBV14 | NA | NA | CASSQAEGQIGSYEQYF | TGTGCCAGCAGCCAAGCGGAGGGACAGATCGGCTCCTACGAGCAGTACTTC
TRBJ1-1 | TRBV7-2 | NA | NA | CASSLGPANTEAFF | TGTGCCAGCAGCTTAGGCCCGGCGAACACTGAAGCTTTCTTT
TRBJ1-1 | TRBV28 | TRBD1 | once | CASSPYDRGREAFF | TGTGCCAGCAGCCCATACGACAGGGGGCGCGAAGCTTTCTTT
TRBJ2-1 | TRBV6-5 | NA | NA | CASSYDRSSYNEQFF | TGTGCCAGCAGTTACGACAGGAGCTCCTACAATGAGCAGTTCTTC
TRBJ1-5 | TRBV6-6 | TRBD1 | NA | CASSLPLTGINQPQHF | TGTGCCAGCAGCCTTCCTTTGACAGGGATCAATCAGCCCCAGCATTTT
TRBJ1-5 | TRBV6-1 | NA | NA | CASSAPGPKGSNQPQHF | TGTGCCAGCAGTGCCCCGGGACCAAAGGGCTCTAATCAGCCCCAGCATTTT
TRBJ1-6 | TRBV6-1 | NA | NA | CASTNWGPGSPLHF | TGTGCCAGCACCAACTGGGGGCCGGGATCACCCCTCCACTTT
TRBJ1-5 | TRBV4-3 | NA | NA | CASSQVLDSTYQPQHF | TGCGCCAGCAGCCAAGTTCTGGACAGTACATATCAGCCCCAGCATTTT
TRBJ1-2 | TRBV6-5 | NA | NA | CASSYSRSDHYGYTF | TGTGCCAGCAGTTACTCGAGGTCAGATCACTATGGCTACACCTTC
TRBJ2-3 | TRBV5-1 | NA | NA | CASSLGQRDTQYF | TGCGCCAGCAGCTTGGGTCAGAGGGATACGCAGTATTTT
TRBJ2-3 | TRBV4-1 | NA | NA | CASSQEGTQYF | TGCGCCAGCAGCCAAGAAGGTACGCAGTATTTT
TRBJ2-1 | TRBV4-1 | NA | once | CASSPGNEQFF | TGCGCCAGCAGCCCTGGGAATGAGCAGTTCTTC
TRBJ2-1 | TRBV27 | NA | NA | CASSARMDNEQFF | TGTGCCAGCAGTGCTCGGATGGACAATGAGCAGTTCTTC
TRBJ2-5 | TRBV19 | NA | NA | CASSQNKAGETQYF | TGTGCCAGTAGCCAGAACAAAGCCGGAGAGACCCAGTACTTC
TRBJ2-1 | TRBV5-8 | NA | NA | CASSFFQGAYNEQFF | TGTGCCAGCAGCTTTTTTCAGGGAGCCTACAATGAGCAGTTCTTC